This entry lists 16 T cell receptor beta chains sequenced from one sample in a study of early T cells in non-severe SARS-CoV-2 infection. One entry per CDR3 protein results from TCRdb running MiXCR on the 5' RACE reads. The sample has more than 85,000 distinct CDR3 sequences, around 16% seen once. Sequencing was carried out using whole blood. These receptor sequences come from an adult who was a healthcare worker with PCR-confirmed SARS-CoV-2 infection or an uninfected control (not recorded which).

This sequence joins TRBV12-3 or TRBV12-4 and TRBJ2-7; D possibly corresponds to TRBD1 (5 bases). V lost 5 bases to trimming and J lost 7 bases, with 18 bases between them. The CDR3 runs to 14 residues. CDR3 residues: CASSLLDSFGEQYF. CDR3 sequence (DNA): TGTGCCAGCAGTCTCCTAGACAGCTTTGGGGAGCAGTACTTC.

Of note for this clonotype: This may be a read error, as it is one base from a much larger clone. This rearrangement joins TRBV10-3 to TRBJ2-2; D is undetermined. Trimming removed 10 bases from V and 7 bases from J, with 10 bases in between. Germline CDR1 ENHRY, CDR2 SYGVKD. The CDR3 covers 11 residues. The CDR3 bases are TGTGCCACCAATTCTGGCGGGGAGCTGTTTTTT. Translated: CATNSGGELFF.

This chain joins TRBV7-9 and TRBJ1-5, with D hard to call. Trimming left V 5 bases short and J 6 bases short, with 14 bases between. Germline V gene sequence: CDR1 SEHNR, CDR2 FQNEAQ (reference sequence). The CDR3 loop spans 14 amino acids. CDR3 sequence reads: CASSPSGEGQPQHF. Written as DNA, the CDR3 is TGTGCCAGCAGCCCAAGCGGGGAGGGTCAGCCCCAGCATTTT.

This clonotype turned up a few times. The V call is TRBV4-3, the J call TRBJ2-1; D is undetermined. V was cut by 1 base and J by 7 bases, with 11 bases left in between. This CDR3 is built from 14 residues. From germline, CDR1 is LGHNA and CDR2 YSLEER. For the CDR3, the DNA is TGCGCCAGCAGCCAAGGGCCCGGAGATAATGAGCAGTTCTTC. It codes for CASSQGPGDNEQFF.

There are a few counts of this clonotype. The chain combines TRBV27 with TRBJ2-3; the match to TRBD2 covers 8 bases. CDR1 and CDR2 (germline): MNHEY, SMNVEV (reference sequence). The V gene end was trimmed by 7 bases and the J gene end by 2 bases; junction bases not matched to a gene: 5. This CDR3 has 14 residues. The CDR3 nucleotides read TGTGCCAGCAACGGACTAGCTTCCACAGATACGCAGTATTTT. Protein product: CASNGLASTDTQYF.

The chain carries TRBV21-1 and TRBJ1-5. TRBV21-1 corresponds to a pseudogene. This CDR3 comprises 15 residues. In DNA, the CDR3 is TGTGCCAGCAGCATCGATCACAGACTCAATCAGCCCCAGCATTTT. Protein sequence: CASSIDHRLNQPQHF.

A note on this clonotype: The junction departs from the called germline gene at one end, perhaps through a read error. The CDR3 coding sequence is TGTGCCAGCGGCTTGAACAATTCACCCCTCCACTTT. It translates to CASGLNNSPLHF. The J gene is TRBJ1-6, the V gene TRBV5-4, with D hard to call. Germline assignment: CDR1 SGHNT and CDR2 YYREEE (reference sequence). The CDR3 spans 12 residues. Full variable domain (remainder filled in from reference TRBV5-4 and TRBJ1-6): ETGVTQSPTHLIKTRGQQVTLRCSSQSGHNTVSWYQQALGQGPQFIFQYYREEENGRGNFPPRFSGLQFPNYSSELNVNALELDDSALYLCASGLNNSPLHFGNGTRLTVT.

At least ten counts were recorded for this clonotype. The chain has TRBV20-1 and TRBJ2-7, with D tentatively TRBD2 (5 bases). CDR1 and CDR2 (germline): DFQATT, SNEGSKA (reference sequence). Deletions cut 3 bases from V and 0 bases from J, with 12 bases between. This CDR3 region has 14 residues. The CDR3 region is CSASSAVNSYEQYF. As DNA, the CDR3 is TGCAGTGCTAGTTCAGCGGTAAACTCCTACGAGCAGTACTTC.

This clonotype was recorded a few times. The V and J genes are TRBV20-1 and TRBJ1-1, with a possible D match to TRBD1 (6 bases). The CDR3 loop spans 14 amino acids. V gave up 2 bases and J gave up 3 bases, with 13 bases separating them. Looked up from germline, CDR1 is DFQATT and CDR2 is SNEGSKA (reference sequence). The CDR3 reads CSARHKRGDTEAFF. DNA for the CDR3: TGCAGTGCTAGACACAAGAGGGGGGACACTGAAGCTTTCTTT.

A few counts support this clonotype. V gene TRBV12-3 or TRBV12-4 combines with J gene TRBJ2-1; D might be TRBD2 (5 bases). The CDR3 has 15 residues. V lost 6 bases and J 4 bases, leaving 16 bases between the germline ends. The DNA for the CDR3 is TGTGCCAGCAGCCCGATGGCGGGCCTTTACAATGAGCAGTTCTTC. Encoded protein: CASSPMAGLYNEQFF.

The chain joins TRBV6-1 to TRBJ1-6; tentative D call: TRBD1 (5 bases). Germline V lookup: CDR1 MNHNS, CDR2 SASEGT. The CDR3 has 15 amino acids. Trimming shortened V by 5 bases and J by 3 bases, and 11 bases separated the two germline ends. DNA of the CDR3: TGTGCCAGCAGTAAATTACAGGACTATAATTCACCCCTCCACTTT. This sequence encodes CASSKLQDYNSPLHF.

The chain uses TRBV5-1 and TRBJ1-5, with 7 positions matching TRBD1. Germline V CDR1 and CDR2: SGHRS, YFSETQ. V lost 4 bases, J lost 3 bases, and 10 bases stayed unmatched. The CDR3 is 16 residues long. The CDR3 DNA sequence: TGCGCCAGCAGCACATTCAGGGGGTTTGACAATCAGCCCCAGCATTTT. It translates to CASSTFRGFDNQPQHF.

This clonotype was observed many times. The V and J genes are TRBV10-2 and TRBJ2-3; D gene ambiguous. CDR3 length: 12 residues. Germline CDR1 WSHSY, CDR2 SAAADI. Trimming took 6 bases from V and 4 from J, leaving 8 bases between them. The CDR3 region is CASRGEADTQYF. The CDR3 DNA is TGCGCCAGCAGGGGCGAGGCAGATACGCAGTATTTT.

This rearrangement joins TRBV20-1 to TRBJ2-3; 8 nucleotides line up with TRBD1. This CDR3 spans 14 amino acids. Germline assignment: CDR1 DFQATT and CDR2 SNEGSKA (reference sequence). The trim removed 4 bases at V and 3 bases at J, leaving 6 bases unmatched. The CDR3 DNA is TGCAGTGCTATCCGACAGGGGTGGACAGATACGCAGTATTTT. This gives the protein CSAIRQGWTDTQYF.

The chain joins TRBV18 to TRBJ2-6; D ambiguous. This CDR3 has 16 amino acids. Germline assignment: CDR1 KGHSH and CDR2 LQKENI. The V end lost 1 base, the J end lost 4 bases, and 11 bases lay between the germline ends. This CDR3 reads CASSPQGNSGANVLTF. DNA of the CDR3: TGTGCCAGCTCACCACAGGGAAACTCCGGGGCCAACGTCCTGACTTTC.

A remark on this clonotype: One end of the junction fails to match germline, which may point to a read error. This sequence joins TRBV2 and TRBJ2-3; D is uncertain. The V gene's germline CDR1 is SNHLY and CDR2 FYNNEI. This CDR3 spans 11 amino acids. CDR3 DNA sequence: TGTGTCAGCAGTGAAGAGTCTACGCAGTATTTT. This gives the protein CVSSEESTQYF.